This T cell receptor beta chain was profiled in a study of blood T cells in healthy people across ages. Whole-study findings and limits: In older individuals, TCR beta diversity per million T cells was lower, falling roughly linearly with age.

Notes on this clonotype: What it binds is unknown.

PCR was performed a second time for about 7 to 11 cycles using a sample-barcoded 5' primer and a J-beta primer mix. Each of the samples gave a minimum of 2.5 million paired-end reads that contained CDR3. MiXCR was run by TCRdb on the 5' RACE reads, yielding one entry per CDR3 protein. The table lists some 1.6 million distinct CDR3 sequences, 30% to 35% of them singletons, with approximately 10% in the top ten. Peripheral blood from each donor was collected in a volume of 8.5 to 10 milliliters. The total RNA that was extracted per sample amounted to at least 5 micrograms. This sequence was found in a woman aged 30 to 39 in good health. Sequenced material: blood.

In DNA form, the CDR3 reads TGTGCCAGCAGCCCAGACCGGGGGAGGAGCGATGAGCAGTTCTTC. Translation gives CASSPDRGRSDEQFF. The J gene is TRBJ2-1, the V gene TRBV7-2, with TRBD2 as a possible D gene (6 bases). The CDR3 sequence is 15 residues long. Trimming took off 5 bases at V and 8 bases at J, with 19 bases between the two ends. CDR1 is SGHTA and CDR2 is FQGNSA in the germline V gene.